This is a list of T cell receptor beta chains from one sample in a study of blood T cell repertoires in COVID-19. Sequenced by immunoSEQ multiplex PCR; TCRdb stores in-frame clones only, minus some. The sample comprises 210,000 or so clones, roughly 87% of which are singletons, and approximately 12% rests with the top ten. The sequencing input was peripheral blood. Receptors were obtained from a woman younger than 35 who had recovered from COVID-19. CDR3s include the opening cysteine and the closing phenylalanine or tryptophan. Each record gives: J gene, D gene, clone size, V gene, CDR3 DNA, CDR3 protein. The D gene is left open where the match is weak. Clone size is shown for a subset of rows, as once, few, many or a class of expanded clone.

j_gene: TRBJ1-1
d_gene: .
abundance: once
v_gene: TRBV15
CDR3nt: TGTGCCACCAGCAGGCCGGGATACAACACTGAAGCTTTCTTT
CDR3aa: CATSRPGYNTEAFF

j_gene: TRBJ2-1
d_gene: TRBD2
abundance: .
v_gene: TRBV7-3
CDR3nt: TGTGCCAGCAGCGACTCCGGGACTAGCGGCAATGAGCAGTTCTTC
CDR3aa: CASSDSGTSGNEQFF

j_gene: TRBJ1-5
d_gene: .
abundance: .
v_gene: TRBV6-5
CDR3nt: TGTGCCAGCAGAGCCAGCGATAGCAATCAGCCCCAGCATTTT
CDR3aa: CASRASDSNQPQHF

j_gene: TRBJ2-2
d_gene: .
abundance: .
v_gene: TRBV6-5
CDR3nt: TGTGCCAGCAGGAGACTAGAGAAATCCCGGGAGCTGTTTTTT
CDR3aa: CASRRLEKSRELFF

j_gene: TRBJ2-3
d_gene: .
abundance: .
v_gene: TRBV23-1
CDR3nt: TGCGCCAGCAGTCAATCTGGGGCAGATCAGGTAGATACGCAGTATTTT
CDR3aa: CASSQSGADQVDTQYF

j_gene: TRBJ1-1
d_gene: .
abundance: once
v_gene: TRBV4-3
CDR3nt: TGCGCCAGCAGCCAAGAATCGATAGGGGATACTGAAGCTTTCTTT
CDR3aa: CASSQESIGDTEAFF

j_gene: TRBJ1-5
d_gene: .
abundance: once
v_gene: TRBV30
CDR3nt: TGTGCCTGGAGTGTAGGGGCGTGGATAAATCAGCCCCAGCATTTT
CDR3aa: CAWSVGAWINQPQHF

j_gene: TRBJ1-4
d_gene: TRBD1
abundance: .
v_gene: TRBV7-6
CDR3nt: TGTGCCAGCAGCCCTATTTCGACAGGGTTGGGTGAAAAACTGTTTTTT
CDR3aa: CASSPISTGLGEKLFF

j_gene: TRBJ1-5
d_gene: .
abundance: .
v_gene: TRBV4-2
CDR3nt: TGTGCCAGCAGCCAGGACCGGGGGTTCAATCAGCCCCAGCATTTT
CDR3aa: CASSQDRGFNQPQHF

j_gene: TRBJ2-1
d_gene: .
abundance: .
v_gene: TRBV24-1
CDR3nt: TGTGCCACCAGTGTACCGAACACCAGGGTAAATGAGCAGTTCTTC
CDR3aa: CATSVPNTRVNEQFF

j_gene: TRBJ2-7
d_gene: .
abundance: .
v_gene: TRBV4-3
CDR3nt: TGCGCCAGCAGCCAAGTTTTCGGGGACTACGAGCAGTACTTC
CDR3aa: CASSQVFGDYEQYF

j_gene: TRBJ1-1
d_gene: .
abundance: once
v_gene: TRBV10-3
CDR3nt: TGTGCCATCAGTGAGGCGGGAGGAACTGAAGCTTTCTTT
CDR3aa: CAISEAGGTEAFF

j_gene: TRBJ2-7
d_gene: TRBD1
abundance: .
v_gene: TRBV19
CDR3nt: TGTGCCAGTAAAAGGGGACAGTCCTACGAGCAGTACTTC
CDR3aa: CASKRGQSYEQYF

j_gene: TRBJ2-3
d_gene: .
abundance: .
v_gene: TRBV7-3
CDR3nt: TGTGCCAGCAGCTTTGGCTCACGCCGCACAGATACGCAGTATTTT
CDR3aa: CASSFGSRRTDTQYF

j_gene: TRBJ2-1
d_gene: .
abundance: .
v_gene: TRBV30
CDR3nt: TGTGCCTGGAGTCCCTCCCTACATGAGCAGTTCTTC
CDR3aa: CAWSPSLHEQFF

j_gene: TRBJ2-2
d_gene: TRBD1
abundance: once
v_gene: TRBV19
CDR3nt: TGTGCCAGTAGTTTGGGGACAGGGGGCACCGGGGAGCTGTTTTTT
CDR3aa: CASSLGTGGTGELFF

j_gene: TRBJ2-5
d_gene: TRBD1
abundance: .
v_gene: TRBV5-5
CDR3nt: TGTGCCAGCAGCTTGGAACTCACAGGGGGCGCGGAGACCCAGTACTTC
CDR3aa: CASSLELTGGAETQYF

j_gene: TRBJ1-4
d_gene: .
abundance: .
v_gene: TRBV9
CDR3nt: TGTGCCAGCAGCGTAGATCCGACAGGCCTGGGGGAAAAACTGTTTTTT
CDR3aa: CASSVDPTGLGEKLFF

j_gene: TRBJ2-3
d_gene: .
abundance: .
v_gene: TRBV19
CDR3nt: TGTGCCAGTAGTATAGCCGGACAACCATTCACAGATACGCAGTATTTT
CDR3aa: CASSIAGQPFTDTQYF

j_gene: TRBJ1-1
d_gene: .
abundance: once
v_gene: TRBV6-6
CDR3nt: TGTGCCAGCAGTTACCCGGGGGACACTGAAGCTTTCTTT
CDR3aa: CASSYPGDTEAFF

j_gene: TRBJ2-1
d_gene: TRBD2
abundance: .
v_gene: TRBV7-2
CDR3nt: TGTGCCAGCAGCCGGACTAGCGGATACAATGAGCAGTTCTTC
CDR3aa: CASSRTSGYNEQFF

j_gene: TRBJ1-5
d_gene: TRBD1
abundance: .
v_gene: TRBV2
CDR3nt: TGTGCCAGCAGGGAGACAGGGGGGGGCGATCAGCCCCAGCATTTT
CDR3aa: CASRETGGGDQPQHF

j_gene: TRBJ1-2
d_gene: TRBD1
abundance: once
v_gene: TRBV7-9
CDR3nt: TGTGCCACCCAGGACAGGGGCAATGGCTACACCTTC
CDR3aa: CATQDRGNGYTF

j_gene: TRBJ2-7
d_gene: TRBD1
abundance: .
v_gene: TRBV6-5
CDR3nt: TGTGCCAGCACCCTACGACAGGGGGCGGGATACGAGCAGTACTTC
CDR3aa: CASTLRQGAGYEQYF

j_gene: TRBJ1-3
d_gene: .
abundance: .
v_gene: TRBV7-6
CDR3nt: TGTGCCAGCAGCTTAGGGGCCCCCTCTGGAAACACCATATATTTT
CDR3aa: CASSLGAPSGNTIYF

j_gene: TRBJ1-6
d_gene: TRBD1
abundance: .
v_gene: TRBV4-3
CDR3nt: TGCGCCAGCAGCCCATACAGGGGGTCAAATTCACCCCTCCACTTT
CDR3aa: CASSPYRGSNSPLHF

j_gene: TRBJ1-2
d_gene: TRBD1
abundance: .
v_gene: TRBV10-3
CDR3nt: TGTGCCATCAGTGAGTCCGCGGACAGGGGCTATGGCTACACCTTC
CDR3aa: CAISESADRGYGYTF

j_gene: TRBJ2-7
d_gene: .
abundance: .
v_gene: TRBV4-1
CDR3nt: TGCGCCAGCAGCCGTTATGAGGCTAGCGTCTCAACTTCCTACGAGCAGTACTTC
CDR3aa: CASSRYEASVSTSYEQYF

j_gene: TRBJ2-7
d_gene: TRBD2
abundance: .
v_gene: TRBV6-5
CDR3nt: TGTGCCAGCAGTTACTCGGCGGGGGGTGAGCAGTACTTC
CDR3aa: CASSYSAGGEQYF

j_gene: TRBJ1-6
d_gene: TRBD1
abundance: few
v_gene: TRBV6-6
CDR3nt: TGTGCCAGCAGTCCCTCACAGGGGAATTCACCCCTCCACTTT
CDR3aa: CASSPSQGNSPLHF

j_gene: TRBJ2-7
d_gene: .
abundance: .
v_gene: TRBV9
CDR3nt: TGTGCCAGCAGCGTAGGTTCAGTCTCCTACGAGCAGTACTTC
CDR3aa: CASSVGSVSYEQYF

j_gene: TRBJ2-5
d_gene: .
abundance: .
v_gene: TRBV27
CDR3nt: TGTGCCAGCATAGACAGGAACCAAGAGACCCAGTACTTC
CDR3aa: CASIDRNQETQYF

j_gene: TRBJ2-3
d_gene: .
abundance: .
v_gene: TRBV7-2
CDR3nt: TGTGCCAGCAGCTTACGGGTCAGGGTAGCCTGGGGCACAGATACGCAGTATTTT
CDR3aa: CASSLRVRVAWGTDTQYF

j_gene: TRBJ2-1
d_gene: TRBD2
abundance: .
v_gene: TRBV19
CDR3nt: TGTGCCAGTAGTCCGATAGCGGGGGACGCCGGGCAGTTCTTC
CDR3aa: CASSPIAGDAGQFF

j_gene: TRBJ2-7
d_gene: TRBD2
abundance: .
v_gene: TRBV6-2/TRBV6-3
CDR3nt: TGTGCCAGCAGTGAGACTAGCGGGGCGTACGAGCAGTACTTC
CDR3aa: CASSETSGAYEQYF

j_gene: TRBJ1-3
d_gene: .
abundance: .
v_gene: TRBV4-3
CDR3nt: TGCGCCAGCAGCCAACTAACAGGTCTTGGAAACACCATATATTTT
CDR3aa: CASSQLTGLGNTIYF

j_gene: TRBJ2-5
d_gene: TRBD1
abundance: .
v_gene: TRBV15
CDR3nt: TGTGCCACCAGAACTAGACAGGGGGAGACCCAGTACTTC
CDR3aa: CATRTRQGETQYF

j_gene: TRBJ2-3
d_gene: .
abundance: once
v_gene: TRBV7-3
CDR3nt: TGTGCCAGCAGCTCCGGAGCTGCACAATGGGTTTTT
CDR3aa: CASSSGAAQWVF

j_gene: TRBJ2-7
d_gene: TRBD1
abundance: .
v_gene: TRBV4-2
CDR3nt: TGTGCCAGCAGCCAAGTGGACAGGGACGGCGAGCAGTACTTC
CDR3aa: CASSQVDRDGEQYF

j_gene: TRBJ2-1
d_gene: .
abundance: .
v_gene: TRBV6-4
CDR3nt: TGTGCCAGCAGTGACGTTCCGGGACTTCAATACAATGAGCAGTTCTTC
CDR3aa: CASSDVPGLQYNEQFF

j_gene: TRBJ2-5
d_gene: .
abundance: .
v_gene: TRBV5-8
CDR3nt: TGTGCCAGCAGCCCCCGTACCTCGGAGGAGACCCAGTACTTC
CDR3aa: CASSPRTSEETQYF

j_gene: TRBJ1-5
d_gene: .
abundance: .
v_gene: TRBV6-6
CDR3nt: TGTGCCAGCACCCAAAGCGTCACGGGCAATCAGCCCCAGCATTTT
CDR3aa: CASTQSVTGNQPQHF

j_gene: TRBJ2-1
d_gene: .
abundance: .
v_gene: TRBV14
CDR3nt: TGTGCCAGCGCTTCGGACTACTACAATGAGCAGTTCTTC
CDR3aa: CASASDYYNEQFF

j_gene: TRBJ1-1
d_gene: .
abundance: .
v_gene: TRBV15
CDR3nt: TGTGCCACCAGCAGAGATAGGGGAACTGAAGCTTTCTTT
CDR3aa: CATSRDRGTEAFF

j_gene: TRBJ2-7
d_gene: TRBD2
abundance: .
v_gene: TRBV6-5
CDR3nt: TGTGCCAGCAGTTACTCGGCGGGAGAGAACTACGAGCAGTACTTC
CDR3aa: CASSYSAGENYEQYF

j_gene: TRBJ2-1
d_gene: TRBD2
abundance: .
v_gene: TRBV18
CDR3nt: TGTGCCAGCTCACCAATTTCTAGCGGGAACAATGAGCAGTTCTTC
CDR3aa: CASSPISSGNNEQFF

j_gene: TRBJ2-1
d_gene: .
abundance: .
v_gene: TRBV9
CDR3nt: TGTGCCAGCAGCATTGGAGGAGATTTAAACGAGCAGTTCTTC
CDR3aa: CASSIGGDLNEQFF

j_gene: TRBJ1-2
d_gene: TRBD1
abundance: once
v_gene: TRBV5-1
CDR3nt: TGCGCCACCACGGACAGGGGACATGGCTACACCTTC
CDR3aa: CATTDRGHGYTF

j_gene: TRBJ2-7
d_gene: TRBD2
abundance: .
v_gene: TRBV11-2
CDR3nt: TGTGCCAGCAGCTCCCCACTAGCGGGCCTTTCCTACGAGCAGTACTTC
CDR3aa: CASSSPLAGLSYEQYF

j_gene: TRBJ2-7
d_gene: .
abundance: .
v_gene: TRBV5-1
CDR3nt: TGCGCCAGCAGCTTGGGAGGGTTATCGAACGAGCAGTACTTC
CDR3aa: CASSLGGLSNEQYF

j_gene: TRBJ1-1
d_gene: TRBD1
abundance: few
v_gene: TRBV15
CDR3nt: TGTGCCACCAGCAGGGCCCCCCGGGACAGGGTCAGGGAAGCTTTCTTT
CDR3aa: CATSRAPRDRVREAFF

j_gene: TRBJ2-1
d_gene: .
abundance: .
v_gene: TRBV6-2/TRBV6-3
CDR3nt: TGTGCCAGCACCCCGAGCTCCTACAATGAGCAGTTCTTC
CDR3aa: CASTPSSYNEQFF

j_gene: TRBJ2-2
d_gene: .
abundance: .
v_gene: TRBV7-6
CDR3nt: TGTGCCAGCAGCCGACCGGCCGGCTCGGCGGCGGAGCTGTTTTTT
CDR3aa: CASSRPAGSAAELFF